The clone carrying this TCR beta chain was found a few times. As yet, its antigen is unknown. TCR cDNA libraries came from RNA via a modified published protocol. Each TCR cDNA library carried sample-specific barcodes on both ends. TCRdb redid the calling of the 5' RACE reads with MiXCR, one entry per CDR3 protein. Of 350,000 to 400,000 distinct CDR3 sequences listed, roughly 30% are singletons. Germline V gene lookup returns CDR1 SQVTM and CDR2 ANQGSEA. The V segment lost 4 bases and the J segment 0 bases; nucleotides outside the gene matches: 3. The CDR3 totals 14 residues. The data belong to a study of identical twins' blood T cells. Whole-study findings and limits: Twins shared about as many clonotypes as their cloneset sizes predicted.

The donors were healthy female monozygous twins, three pairs in total. V and J are TRBV29-1 and TRBJ2-3, with 8 bases fitting TRBD1. Sequencing input: PBMCs. This TCR was sampled from a woman aged 18 to 55 in good health. CDR3: CSVGTGRSTDTQYF. The CDR3 DNA is TGCAGCGTTGGGACAGGGAGAAGCACAGATACGCAGTATTTT.